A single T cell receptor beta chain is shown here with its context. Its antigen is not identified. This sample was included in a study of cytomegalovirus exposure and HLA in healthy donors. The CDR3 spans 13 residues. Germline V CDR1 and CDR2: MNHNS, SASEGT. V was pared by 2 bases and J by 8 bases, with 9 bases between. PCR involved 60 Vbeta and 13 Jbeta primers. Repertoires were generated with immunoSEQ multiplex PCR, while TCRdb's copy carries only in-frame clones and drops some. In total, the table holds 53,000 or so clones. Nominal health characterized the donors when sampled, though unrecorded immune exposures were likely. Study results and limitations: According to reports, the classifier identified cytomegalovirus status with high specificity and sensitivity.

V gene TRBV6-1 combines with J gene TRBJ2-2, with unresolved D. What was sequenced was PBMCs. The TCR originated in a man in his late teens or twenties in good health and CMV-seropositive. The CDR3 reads CASSELGVGELFF. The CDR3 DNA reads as TGTGCCAGCAGTGAACTAGGAGTGGGGGAGCTGTTTTTT.